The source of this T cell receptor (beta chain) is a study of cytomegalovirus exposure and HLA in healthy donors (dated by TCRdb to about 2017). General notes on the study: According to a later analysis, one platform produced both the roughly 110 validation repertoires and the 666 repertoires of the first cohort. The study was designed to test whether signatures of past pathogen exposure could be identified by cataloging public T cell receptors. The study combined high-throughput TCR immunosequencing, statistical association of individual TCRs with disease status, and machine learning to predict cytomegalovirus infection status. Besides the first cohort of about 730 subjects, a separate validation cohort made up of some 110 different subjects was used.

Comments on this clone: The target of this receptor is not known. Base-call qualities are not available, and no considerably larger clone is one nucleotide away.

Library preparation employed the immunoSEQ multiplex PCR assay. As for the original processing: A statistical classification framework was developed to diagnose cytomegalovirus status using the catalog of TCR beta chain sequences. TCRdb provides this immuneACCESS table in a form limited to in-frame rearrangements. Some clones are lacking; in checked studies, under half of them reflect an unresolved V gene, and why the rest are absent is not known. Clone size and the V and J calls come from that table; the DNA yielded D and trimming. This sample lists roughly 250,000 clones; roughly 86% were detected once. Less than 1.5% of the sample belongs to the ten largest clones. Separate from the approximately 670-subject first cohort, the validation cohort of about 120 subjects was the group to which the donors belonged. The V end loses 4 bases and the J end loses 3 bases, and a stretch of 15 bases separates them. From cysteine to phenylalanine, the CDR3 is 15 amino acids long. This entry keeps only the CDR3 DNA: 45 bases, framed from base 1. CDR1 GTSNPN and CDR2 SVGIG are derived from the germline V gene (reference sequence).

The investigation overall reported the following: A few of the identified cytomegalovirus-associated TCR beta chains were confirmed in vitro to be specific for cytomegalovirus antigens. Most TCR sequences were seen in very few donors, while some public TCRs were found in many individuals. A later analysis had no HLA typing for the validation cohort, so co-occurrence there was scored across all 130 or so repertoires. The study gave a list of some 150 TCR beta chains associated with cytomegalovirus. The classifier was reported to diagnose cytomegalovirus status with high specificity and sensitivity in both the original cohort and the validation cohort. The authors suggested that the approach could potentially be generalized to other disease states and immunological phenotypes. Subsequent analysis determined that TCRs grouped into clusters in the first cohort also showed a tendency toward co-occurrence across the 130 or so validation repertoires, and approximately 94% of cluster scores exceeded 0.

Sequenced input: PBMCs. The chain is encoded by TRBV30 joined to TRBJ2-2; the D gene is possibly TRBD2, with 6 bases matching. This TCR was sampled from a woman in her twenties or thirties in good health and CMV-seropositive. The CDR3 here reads CAWNPGGLHTGELFF. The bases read TGTGCCTGGAACCCCGGGGGACTCCACACCGGGGAGCTGTTTTTT.